Shown below are 29 T cell receptor beta chains from a single sample sequenced in a study of blood T cell repertoires in COVID-19. Assay: immunoSEQ multiplex PCR; the TCRdb copy retains only in-frame clones and omits some. The sample has a few hundred thousand clones, around 80% seen once. The sequenced material came from PBMCs or T cells enriched from blood (not recorded which). The receptor set was obtained from a young man with acute COVID-19.

Concerning this clone itself: Its ends do not fully match the called genes, so a read error is possible. This rearrangement joins TRBV20-1 to TRBJ1-1, with a weak D call TRBD1 (5 bases). This CDR3 spans 10 amino acids. Germline-derived CDR1 and CDR2 are DFQATT and SNEGSKA (reference sequence). Here the CDR3 DNA reads TGCAGTGCTAGAGATGGGAGGGGTCTCTTT. Translation gives CSARDGRGLF.

This sequence joins TRBV27 and TRBJ1-2; tentatively, D is TRBD1 (5 bases). V lost 3 bases and J 8 bases, leaving 10 bases between the germline ends. From germline, CDR1 is MNHEY and CDR2 SMNVEV (reference sequence). The length of the CDR3 is 12 residues. The CDR3 DNA is TGTGCCAGCAGTTTCAGGCAGGGCGGCTACACCTTC. This translates into CASSFRQGGYTF.

The rearrangement uses TRBV6-1 and TRBJ1-3; TRBD1 might be the D (5 bases). Germline V CDR1 and CDR2: MNHNS, SASEGT. The V end lost 0 bases, the J end lost 0 bases, and 12 bases lay between the germline ends. This CDR3 region has 17 residues. The CDR3 DNA sequence: TGTGCCAGCAGTGAAGCGTTTGGGACTAGCTCTGGAAACACCATATATTTT. This codes for CASSEAFGTSSGNTIYF.

This clone was counted at least ten times. A read error may produce the germline difference seen at one junction end. V is TRBV5-1 and J is TRBJ2-2, with 11 bases matching TRBD2. Germline assignment: CDR1 SGHRS and CDR2 YFSETQ. The CDR3 contains 16 residues. The CDR3: CASSLIAGGPNGELFF. The CDR3 DNA reads TGTGCCAGCAGCTTGATAGCGGGAGGGCCAAACGGGGAGCTGTTTTTT.

The gene calls are TRBV5-1 and TRBJ2-7; 9 nucleotides line up with TRBD1. The CDR3 has 15 residues. Germline V lookup: CDR1 SGHRS, CDR2 YFSETQ. Written as DNA, the CDR3 is TGTGCCAGCAGCCGGGGGACAGGGTTCTTTGACGAGCAGTACGTC. This gives the protein CASSRGTGFFDEQYV.

The chain carries TRBV20-1 and TRBJ2-3; TRBD2 agrees at 8 bases. Losses at the gene ends were 3 bases for V and 6 bases for J; bases not matched to a gene: 11. Germline V gives CDR1 DFQATT, CDR2 SNEGSKA (reference sequence). The CDR3 covers 15 residues. DNA of the CDR3: TGCAGTGCTAGTTTCAAGCGGGAGTATTTTGATACGCAGTATTTT. Translated, it gives CSASFKREYFDTQYF.

This clone was seen more than once but under ten times. The V and J genes are TRBV9 and TRBJ1-6, with 8 bases fitting TRBD1. Germline trimming cut 0 bases from V and 13 bases from J; bases unmatched to any gene: 6. Germline V CDR1 and CDR2: SGDLS, YYNGEE. The CDR3 has 14 residues. The CDR3 nucleotides read TGTGCCAGCAGCGTAGAAACAGGGGGGTCTCCCCTCCACTTT. It translates to CASSVETGGSPLHF.

The J gene is TRBJ2-3, the V gene TRBV11-3; D gene unclear. Germline lookup yields CDR1 SGHNT and CDR2 YENEEA. The ends were cut back, 6 bases at V and 5 bases at J, with 15 bases in the middle. CDR3 length: 14 residues. CDR3 loop: CASRSPTRRDTQYF. The CDR3 nucleotides are TGTGCCAGCAGATCACCAACAAGGAGAGATACGCAGTATTTT.

This clone was seen a handful of times. This chain joins TRBV6-2 or TRBV6-3 and TRBJ1-5; no firm D call. CDR1 MNHEY and CDR2 SVGEGT come from the germline V gene. The CDR3 contains 13 residues. Trimming removed 2 bases from V and 4 bases from J, with 6 bases in between. CDR3 amino acids: CASSYKENQPQHF. CDR3 sequence (DNA): TGTGCCAGCAGTTACAAGGAGAATCAGCCCCAGCATTTT.

The rearrangement uses TRBV19 and TRBJ1-6; 10 nucleotides agree with TRBD1. Germline CDR1 LNHDA, CDR2 SQIVND (reference sequence). The CDR3 loop spans 16 amino acids. Trimming at V came to 4 bases and at J to 7 bases, leaving 7 bases not matched to a gene. CDR3 in amino acids: CASSTRGDRGNSPLHF. CDR3 nucleotide sequence: TGTGCCAGTAGTACACGCGGGGACAGGGGCAATTCACCCCTCCACTTT.

V usage is TRBV7-9 and J usage is TRBJ2-3; no firm D call. Trimming cost V 3 bases and J 4 bases, with 11 bases left between them. This CDR3 is 14 amino acids long. Germline CDR1 and CDR2: SEHNR and FQNEAQ (reference sequence). The CDR3 DNA sequence: TGTGCCAGCAGCTTTCCCAAGAGTGCAGATACGCAGTATTTT. Its protein is CASSFPKSADTQYF. Using reference TRBV7-9 and TRBJ2-3 for the parts outside the CDR3, the full variable domain is DTGVSQNPRHKITKRGQNVTFRCDPISEHNRLYWYRQTLGQGPEFLTYFQNEAQLEKSRLLSDRFSAERPKGSFSTLEIQRTEQGDSAMYLCASSFPKSADTQYFGPGTRLTVL.

Only one count was recorded for this clone. CDR3 nucleotide sequence: TGTGCCAGCAGCTTACTCCCAGGGGGGCTTAACACCGGGGAGCTGTTTTTT. Its protein product is CASSLLPGGLNTGELFF. The chain combines TRBV11-2 with TRBJ2-2, with a weak D call TRBD1 (7 bases). V lost 2 bases and J 2 bases, leaving 15 bases between the germline ends. Germline V lookup: CDR1 SGHAT, CDR2 FQNNGV. The CDR3 spans 17 residues.

This clone was counted only a few times. The chain is built from TRBV7-2 and TRBJ1-2, with D tentatively TRBD1 (6 bases). CDR1 SGHTA and CDR2 FQGNSA come from the germline V gene. Trimming removed 6 bases from V and 2 bases from J, with 10 bases in between. The CDR3 is 13 amino acids. CDR3 amino acids: CASSGQLNYGYTF. The CDR3 bases are TGTGCCAGCAGTGGACAGCTAAACTATGGCTACACCTTC.

The DNA of the CDR3 is TGTGCCAGCACCTTGACAGCTGAAGCTTTCTTT. It translates to CASTLTAEAFF. The J gene is TRBJ1-1, the V gene TRBV12-3 or TRBV12-4, with a possible D match to TRBD1 (5 bases). The CDR3 is 11 amino acids. V was pared by 7 bases and J by 6 bases, with 9 bases between.

The chain is built from TRBV9 and TRBJ1-2; no reliable D call. V was clipped by 1 base and J by 3 bases, with 7 bases between them. The CDR3 sequence is 13 residues long. Germline-derived CDR1 and CDR2 are SGDLS and YYNGEE. CDR3 sequence (DNA): TGTGCCAGCAGCGTAACCGGGGACTATGGCTACACCTTC. This codes for CASSVTGDYGYTF. The entire variable domain, with the rest obtained from reference TRBV9 and TRBJ1-2, is as follows: DSGVTQTPKHLITATGQRVTLRCSPRSGDLSVYWYQQSLDQGLQFLIQYYNGEERAKGNILERFSAQQFPDLHSELNLSSLELGDSALYFCASSVTGDYGYTFGSGTRLTVV.

This clone was picked up one time. The chain is built from TRBV11-3 and TRBJ2-1; TRBD2 matches at 10 bases. The CDR3 is made up of 16 amino acids. J lost 6 bases, V lost 2 bases, and 7 bases had no gene match. Germline CDR1 reads SGHNT; CDR2 reads YENEEA. Here the CDR3 reads CASSLRGSGRTNEQFF. The CDR3 bases are TGTGCCAGCAGCTTACGTGGTAGCGGGAGGACCAATGAGCAGTTCTTC.

V gene TRBV18 combines with J gene TRBJ1-1, with 8 positions matching TRBD1. V shed 5 bases and J 3 bases; nucleotides not matched to a gene: 8. Per the germline V gene, CDR1 is KGHSH and CDR2 is LQKENI. This CDR3 is built from 15 residues. The CDR3 DNA reads TGTGCCAGCTCAGCACAGGGGGTCTTAGACACTGAAGCTTTCTTT. Translation: CASSAQGVLDTEAFF.

J is TRBJ1-6 and V is TRBV4-2; the D gene is possibly TRBD1 (6 bases). Germline CDR1 reads LGHNA; CDR2 reads YNFKEQ. The CDR3 is 15 residues long. The V and J ends lost 1 base and 18 bases respectively, with 22 bases between them. In DNA, the CDR3 is TGTGCCAGCAGCCAAGGGGGGGGCTCTGAACACGACTACCACTTT. Translation gives CASSQGGGSEHDYHF.

This clone was observed once. The rearrangement uses TRBV7-9 and TRBJ2-3; no clear D gene. The V end lost 5 bases, the J end lost 3 bases, and 9 bases lay between the germline ends. This CDR3 has 13 residues. CDR1 SEHNR and CDR2 FQNEAQ come from the germline V gene (reference sequence). The CDR3 here is CASSPSATDTQYF. CDR3 bases: TGTGCCAGCAGCCCATCAGCGACAGATACGCAGTATTTT.

The V gene is TRBV28, the J gene TRBJ1-4, with 7 bases matching TRBD1. The CDR3 is made up of 14 amino acids. The germline V gene has CDR1 MDHEN and CDR2 SYDVKM. J gave up 10 bases and V 6 bases, and 11 bases lay outside the gene matches. The CDR3 DNA follows: TGTGCCAGCAGCGCGCCAGGGGGAATCGGAAAACTGTTTTTT. Protein product: CASSAPGGIGKLFF.

CDR3: CASSLDRNTIYF. The DNA of the CDR3 is TGTGCCAGCAGCTTAGACAGAAACACCATATATTTT. V gene TRBV11-3 combines with J gene TRBJ1-3; the D is unclear. Germline loops: CDR1 SGHNT, CDR2 YENEEA. This CDR3 has 12 residues. V was pared by 0 bases and J by 5 bases, with 2 bases between.

V gene TRBV5-4 combines with J gene TRBJ2-3; TRBD1 might be the D (6 bases). Trimming pared 4 bases from V and 1 base from J, leaving 13 bases between. Germline loops: CDR1 SGHNT, CDR2 YYREEE (reference sequence). The CDR3 consists of 15 residues. CDR3 nucleotide sequence: TGTGCCAGCAGCCGAGGGGGTAGCGGCACAGATACGCAGTATTTT. This gives the protein CASSRGGSGTDTQYF. The whole variable domain, remainder taken from reference TRBV5-4 and TRBJ2-3, is ETGVTQSPTHLIKTRGQQVTLRCSSQSGHNTVSWYQQALGQGPQFIFQYYREEENGRGNFPPRFSGLQFPNYSSELNVNALELDDSALYLCASSRGGSGTDTQYFGPGTRLTVL.

The chain joins TRBV19 to TRBJ2-2; 8 bases fit TRBD1. From germline, CDR1 is LNHDA and CDR2 SQIVND (reference sequence). With V trimmed by 6 bases and J by 3 bases, 3 bases remained unmatched. This CDR3 has 14 residues. The CDR3 nucleotides read TGTGCCAGTAGGAGGGACAGGTACACCGGGGAGCTGTTTTTT. Translating it yields CASRRDRYTGELFF.

The chain employs TRBV7-2 and TRBJ2-3; TRBD2 matches 9 bases. CDR3 length: 15 residues. Losses at the gene ends were 1 base for V and 8 bases for J; bases not matched to a gene: 7. In germline, CDR1 is SGHTA, CDR2 FQGNSA. Written as DNA, the CDR3 is TGTGCCAGCAGCTTAGGTAGCGGGAGAGCCCCTACGCAGTATTTT. Translated, it gives CASSLGSGRAPTQYF.

The gene calls are TRBV28 and TRBJ1-5, with unresolved D. CDR1 is MDHEN and CDR2 is SYDVKM in the germline V gene. The CDR3 runs 12 residues. Trimming stripped 1 base from V and 7 bases from J, with 5 bases between. The CDR3 coding sequence is TGTGCCAGCAGTTTATTCATCCAGCCCCAGCATTTT. Amino acids: CASSLFIQPQHF.

This chain uses TRBV9 with TRBJ1-5; D unresolved. V shed 2 bases and J shed 5 bases, with 8 bases lying between them. Looked up from germline, CDR1 is SGDLS and CDR2 is YYNGEE. The CDR3 runs 13 residues. CDR3 sequence (DNA): TGTGCCAGCAGCGTTCACAGTGATCAGCCCCAGCATTTT. Amino acids: CASSVHSDQPQHF. The full variable domain, rest sourced from reference TRBV9 and TRBJ1-5, is DSGVTQTPKHLITATGQRVTLRCSPRSGDLSVYWYQQSLDQGLQFLIQYYNGEERAKGNILERFSAQQFPDLHSELNLSSLELGDSALYFCASSVHSDQPQHFGDGTRLSIL.

This clone was recorded once. The rearrangement joins TRBV6-1 to TRBJ2-7; D is uncertain. V was clipped by 1 base and J by 0 bases, with 13 bases between them. CDR1 and CDR2 from the germline V gene are MNHNS and SASEGT. This CDR3 contains 16 residues. CDR3: CASSEDGRLSSYEQYV. CDR3 DNA: TGTGCCAGCAGTGAAGATGGCAGGCTAAGCTCCTACGAGCAGTACGTC.

The chain uses TRBV28 and TRBJ2-2; 13 bases align to TRBD2. Trimming cost V 8 bases and J 5 bases; bases outside gene matches: 14. Germline V gene lookup returns CDR1 MDHEN and CDR2 SYDVKM. The CDR3 spans 18 residues. The chain's CDR3 is CASGPLLAGGLKTGELFF. The CDR3 region has the DNA TGTGCCAGCGGACCGTTACTAGCGGGGGGGCTAAAAACCGGGGAGCTGTTTTTT.

The chain combines TRBV7-2 with TRBJ1-2; D is unresolved. Trimming stripped 5 bases from V and 6 bases from J, with 13 bases between. This CDR3 has 13 amino acids. Per germline, CDR1 SGHTA and CDR2 FQGNSA. CDR3 residues: CASSQVTSNGYTF. For the CDR3, the DNA is TGTGCCAGCAGCCAAGTAACTTCTAATGGCTACACCTTC. The variable domain in full, with the rest retrieved from reference TRBV7-2 and TRBJ1-2, is GAGVSQSPSNKVTEKGKDVELRCDPISGHTALYWYRQSLGQGLEFLIYFQGNSAPDKSGLPSDRFSAERTGGSVSTLTIQRTQQEDSAVYLCASSQVTSNGYTFGSGTRLTVV.